A single sample gave rise to the 29 T cell receptor beta chains below, sequenced in a study of CD49a tissue-resident CD8 T cells in human skin. Clones were sequenced by immunoSEQ multiplex PCR, and TCRdb holds only the in-frame ones, with some missing. The sample comprises some 1,100 clones, 65% to 75% of which are singletons, and 20% to 25% rests with the top ten. Source material: CD103- CD8+ T cells sorted from skin dermis. These TCRs come from a human donor in good health. The donor label of this sample is uncertain.

This clone is classed as large. The chain links TRBV11-2 to TRBJ2-1; D not resolved. The CDR3 length is 14 residues. The germline V gene has CDR1 SGHAT and CDR2 FQNNGV. V was cut by 6 bases and J by 0 bases, with 9 bases left in between. The CDR3 is CASRIWSSYNEQFF. CDR3 sequence (DNA): TGTGCCAGCAGAATCTGGAGCTCCTACAATGAGCAGTTCTTC.

This clone is large within its sample. A read error is likely, as this CDR3 ends without the conserved phenylalanine or tryptophan. No DNA is shown, since the ends of the CDR3 on it are uncertain; the CDR3 is the one TCRdb lists. This chain joins TRBV12-1 and TRBJ1-1. TRBV12-1 is shown as a pseudogene. 9 amino acids form the CDR3, both terminal residues included. CDR3: CASSPGGTV.

The chain has TRBV6-5 and TRBJ2-7; TRBD2 agrees at 7 bases. V lost 6 bases and J lost 4; bases outside the gene matches: 9. The germline gives CDR1 MNHEY, CDR2 SVGAGI. The length of the CDR3 is 14 residues. CDR3 protein: CASSWGEGQYEQYF. DNA for the CDR3: TGTGCCAGCAGCTGGGGGGAGGGCCAGTACGAGCAGTACTTC.

This clone was found a few times. V is TRBV5-4 and J is TRBJ2-1; tentative D call: TRBD1 (5 bases). Trimming took 2 bases from V and 0 from J, leaving 9 bases between them. Germline values: CDR1 SGHNT, CDR2 YYREEE (reference sequence). The CDR3 spans 15 residues. DNA for the CDR3: TGTGCCAGCAGCTTTCCTAGGGGCTCCTACAATGAGCAGTTCTTC. This gives the protein CASSFPRGSYNEQFF.

A note on this clone: At one end the junction does not follow the germline gene, possibly because of a read error. The chain has TRBV7-9 and TRBJ2-4; D gene unclear. Germline V lookup: CDR1 SEHNR, CDR2 FQNEAQ (reference sequence). This CDR3 is 10 amino acids long. This chain's CDR3 is CASSDRSSDF. The CDR3 nucleotides read TGTGCCAGCAGCGATCGGTCTTCCGACTTC.

This sequence joins TRBV19 and TRBJ1-4; D ambiguous. The V end lost 0 bases, the J end lost 8 bases, and 25 bases lay between the germline ends. The germline gives CDR1 LNHDA, CDR2 SQIVND (reference sequence). The CDR3 is 19 amino acids. The CDR3 region has the DNA TGTGCCAGTAGTATAGATCTGGTTGGGCGGGCCCGGGGATGGGAAAAACTGTTTTTT. This translates into CASSIDLVGRARGWEKLFF.

Only one count was recorded for this clone. This chain links TRBV7-2 with TRBJ2-4; TRBD2 aligns across 7 bases. Germline values: CDR1 SGHTA, CDR2 FQGNSA. The CDR3 contains 13 residues. V gave up 5 bases and J gave up 7 bases; unmatched junction bases: 5. For the CDR3, the DNA is TGTGCCAGCAGCCTAAAGGGAGGGAACATTCAGTACTTC. As protein: CASSLKGGNIQYF.

This rearrangement joins TRBV27 to TRBJ2-3; D uncertain. Per the germline V gene, CDR1 is MNHEY and CDR2 is SMNVEV (reference sequence). The V gene lost 8 bases and the J gene lost 3 bases, with 12 bases spanning the gap. The CDR3 contains 13 residues. The CDR3: CASGSPRTDTQYF. CDR3 bases: TGTGCCAGCGGTAGCCCGAGGACAGATACGCAGTATTTT.

Comments on this clone: At one of its ends the junction is not consistent with the germline gene, which may arise from a read error. The rearrangement links TRBV7-6 to TRBJ1-1; tentative D call: TRBD1 (6 bases). This CDR3 has 15 residues. The germline V gene has CDR1 SGHVS and CDR2 FNYEAQ. Written as DNA, the CDR3 is TGTGCCAACAGCTACGGGTGGGGGCAACGTAGTGAAGCTTTCTTT. Its translation: CANSYGWGQRSEAFF.

The V and J genes are TRBV11-2 and TRBJ2-6; D unresolved. The ends were cut back, 5 bases at V and 5 bases at J, with 25 bases in the middle. This CDR3 contains 19 residues. Germline V lookup: CDR1 SGHAT, CDR2 FQNNGV. CDR3 bases: TGTGCCAGCAGCAGACATGAAACAAAGCAACAAAGTCGGGCCAACGTCCTGACTTTC. It codes for CASSRHETKQQSRANVLTF.

This clone was detected only once. The chain combines TRBV5-1 with TRBJ2-7, with TRBD1 identical over 7 bases. This CDR3 is built from 14 residues. Germline values: CDR1 SGHRS, CDR2 YFSETQ. After removal of 3 bases from V and 5 bases from J, the junction contained 8 bases not matched to a gene. The CDR3 sequence: CASSWLGGYDEQYF. CDR3 bases: TGCGCCAGCAGCTGGTTAGGGGGCTATGACGAGCAGTACTTC.

Sample share makes this clone large. V gene TRBV27 combines with J gene TRBJ2-7; perhaps TRBD2 as D (6 bases). V was shortened by 5 bases and J by 2 bases, with 10 bases between the two germline ends. CDR1 is MNHEY, CDR2 SMNVEV, per germline (reference sequence). This CDR3 has 13 amino acids. CDR3 in DNA: TGTGCCAGCAGTGTACTAGCTACCTACGAGCAGTACTTC. It translates to CASSVLATYEQYF.

This clone showed up just a few times. The CDR3 sequence: CASSFALAGNEQFF. In DNA form, the CDR3 reads TGTGCCAGCAGTTTCGCACTAGCGGGCAATGAGCAGTTCTTC. The V and J genes are TRBV27 and TRBJ2-1, with 9 bases lining up with TRBD2. The CDR3 has 14 amino acids. V shed 3 bases, J shed 6 bases, and the junction held 3 bases outside the gene matches. Looked up from germline, CDR1 is MNHEY and CDR2 is SMNVEV (reference sequence).

V usage is TRBV7-9 and J usage is TRBJ2-1; no clear D gene. The CDR3 contains 16 residues. The germline gives CDR1 SEHNR, CDR2 FQNEAQ (reference sequence). Trimming removed 6 bases at V and 10 bases at J, with 25 bases between. Here the CDR3 DNA reads TGTGCCAGCAGGAACGGGTGGTATCTAGGTTATAGCGAGCAGTTCTTC. This translates into CASRNGWYLGYSEQFF.

In its sample, this clone was seen a few times. This chain connects TRBV7-9 to TRBJ2-3; possible D gene TRBD2, 5 bases. V was clipped by 1 base and J by 12 bases, with 20 bases between them. The V gene's germline CDR1 is SEHNR and CDR2 FQNEAQ (reference sequence). There are 15 residues in the CDR3. Written as DNA, the CDR3 is TGTGCCAGCAGCTTAGGAGGTCGTCGGACTTCTGATCAGTATTTT. Translation: CASSLGGRRTSDQYF.

The chain is built from TRBV28 and TRBJ2-7; TRBD1 is a possible D gene (6 bases). The ends were cut back, 4 bases at V and 7 bases at J, with 20 bases in the middle. From germline, CDR1 is MDHEN and CDR2 SYDVKM. The CDR3 length is 15 residues. For the CDR3, the DNA is TGTGCCAGCAGTTGCTACAGGGTCAAGCCTACGGAGCAGTACTTC. Residues: CASSCYRVKPTEQYF.

The V and J genes are TRBV7-9 and TRBJ2-1; D may be TRBD1 (5 bases). This CDR3 region has 11 residues. The germline CDR1 and CDR2 sequences are SEHNR and FQNEAQ (reference sequence). V was pared by 7 bases and J by 7 bases, with 8 bases between. This CDR3 reads CASTQGNEQFF. CDR3 in DNA: TGTGCCAGCACCCAGGGTAATGAGCAGTTCTTC.

The J gene is TRBJ1-1, the V gene TRBV15, with a possible D match to TRBD1 (6 bases). Trimming cost V 2 bases and J 4 bases, with 17 bases left between them. Germline CDR1 reads LNHNV; CDR2 reads YYDKDF (reference sequence). The CDR3 sequence is 16 residues long. The CDR3 spells CATSRNREIGGTEAFF. CDR3 in DNA: TGTGCCACCAGCAGAAACAGGGAAATTGGTGGCACTGAAGCTTTCTTT.

The chain carries TRBV4-1 and TRBJ2-5, with D perhaps TRBD2 (6 bases). With the DNA end fitting TRBJ2-7 better, the J assignment may be wrong. Germline CDR1 MGHRA, CDR2 YSYEKL. This CDR3 region has 16 residues. CDR3 amino acids: CASTPHYHRLAYEQYF. CDR3 in DNA: TGCGCCAGCACTCCCCACTATCATCGACTAGCCTACGAGCAGTACTTC.

The DNA of the CDR3 is TGCGCCAGCAGCTGGCGCCTGGACAGCTACGAGCAGTACTTC. It encodes CASSWRLDSYEQYF. V usage is TRBV5-1 and J usage is TRBJ2-7; possibly TRBD1 for D (6 bases). The V end lost 3 bases, the J end lost 3 bases, and 13 bases lay between the germline ends. Germline CDR1 and CDR2: SGHRS and YFSETQ. This CDR3 is 14 amino acids long.

V usage is TRBV9 and J usage is TRBJ2-1; no clear D. V lost 0 bases and J lost 4, with 5 bases in between. Germline CDR1 SGDLS, CDR2 YYNGEE. There are 13 residues in the CDR3. CDR3 sequence reads: CASSVDGYNEQFF. The CDR3 nucleotides read TGTGCCAGCAGCGTAGACGGTTACAATGAGCAGTTCTTC.

The chain combines TRBV15 with TRBJ1-1, with 9 bases that match TRBD1. CDR1 and CDR2 from the germline V gene are LNHNV and YYDKDF (reference sequence). The V and J ends lost 6 bases and 4 bases, in that order; junction bases with no gene match: 9. CDR3 length equals 15 residues. The CDR3 loop reads CATSNNRGRSTEAFF. DNA for the CDR3: TGTGCCACCAGTAATAACAGGGGGCGCAGCACTGAAGCTTTCTTT.

The chain joins TRBV7-6 to TRBJ1-4; TRBD1 aligns across 7 bases. This CDR3 has 16 residues. V shed 5 bases, J shed 0 bases, and the junction held 6 bases outside the gene matches. Germline V gives CDR1 SGHVS, CDR2 FNYEAQ. The CDR3 reads CASSTGEFATNEKLFF. The DNA for the CDR3 is TGTGCCAGCAGCACAGGGGAATTTGCAACTAATGAAAAACTGTTTTTT.

V and J are TRBV19 and TRBJ1-2; weak D call: TRBD1 (5 bases). Trimming removed 6 bases at V and 4 bases at J, with 12 bases between. Germline V gene data show CDR1 as LNHDA and CDR2 as SQIVND (reference sequence). The CDR3 loop spans 13 amino acids. The chain's CDR3 is CASSLQDPYGYTF. The CDR3 nucleotides read TGTGCCAGTAGCCTACAGGACCCCTATGGCTACACCTTC.

V gene TRBV7-9 combines with J gene TRBJ1-1; 11 bases line up with TRBD1. Germline V CDR1 and CDR2: SEHNR, FQNEAQ (reference sequence). V shed 8 bases and J 1 base; nucleotides not matched to a gene: 9. This CDR3 spans 16 amino acids. This chain's CDR3 is CASRGDRGIRNTEAFF. As DNA, the CDR3 is TGTGCCAGCCGCGGGGACAGGGGGATTAGGAACACTGAAGCTTTCTTT. Variable domain in full (rest from reference TRBV7-9 and TRBJ1-1): DTGVSQNPRHKITKRGQNVTFRCDPISEHNRLYWYRQTLGQGPEFLTYFQNEAQLEKSRLLSDRFSAERPKGSFSTLEIQRTEQGDSAMYLCASRGDRGIRNTEAFFGQGTRLTVV.

This chain links TRBV5-4 with TRBJ1-3; the D gene is possibly TRBD1 (6 bases). CDR1 is SGHNT and CDR2 is YYREEE in the germline V gene (reference sequence). The CDR3 loop spans 15 amino acids. V was cut by 0 bases and J by 5 bases, with 12 bases left in between. CDR3 in amino acids: CASSLGGPSRNTIYF. CDR3 sequence (DNA): TGTGCCAGCAGCTTGGGGGGGCCAAGCAGAAACACCATATATTTT. The variable domain in full, with the rest retrieved from reference TRBV5-4 and TRBJ1-3, is ETGVTQSPTHLIKTRGQQVTLRCSSQSGHNTVSWYQQALGQGPQFIFQYYREEENGRGNFPPRFSGLQFPNYSSELNVNALELDDSALYLCASSLGGPSRNTIYFGEGSWLTVV.

Concerning this clone: A far more abundant clone sits one base away, making this likely a read error. The sample contains more than one DNA sequence encoding this CDR3. The CDR3, as DNA: TGCGCCAGCAGCCAGGCCTGGGACTATTCCACCGGGGAGCTGTTTTTT. Translating it yields CASSQAWDYSTGELFF. V usage is TRBV4-1 and J usage is TRBJ2-2; 7 bases line up with TRBD2. With V trimmed by 3 bases and J by 4 bases, 8 bases remained unmatched. This CDR3 spans 16 amino acids. CDR1 MGHRA and CDR2 YSYEKL come from the germline V gene.

This clone occurred a few times. The chain joins TRBV4-1 to TRBJ2-7; TRBD2 matches 10 bases. Looked up from germline, CDR1 is MGHRA and CDR2 is YSYEKL. With V trimmed by 4 bases and J by 4 bases, 10 bases remained unmatched. CDR3 length: 16 amino acids. The CDR3 coding sequence is TGCGCCAGCAGCCCCCTATGGACTAGCGGCTCGTACGAGCAGTACTTC. The encoded protein is CASSPLWTSGSYEQYF.

The genes are TRBV7-9 and TRBJ2-7; no reliable D call. CDR1 and CDR2 from the germline V gene are SEHNR and FQNEAQ (reference sequence). The V gene lost 1 base and the J gene lost 3 bases, with 7 bases spanning the gap. The CDR3 length is 13 residues. CDR3 in DNA: TGTGCCAGCAGCTTAGTACACCGCTACGAGCAGTACTTC. Translated: CASSLVHRYEQYF.